These 11 T cell receptor beta chains share one sample of origin, sequenced in a study of blood T cell repertoires in COVID-19 (dated by TCRdb to between 2020 and 2021). The library relied on the immunoSEQ multiplex PCR assay. The clones in this table, taken by TCRdb from immuneACCESS, are in-frame only. Not every clone is retained; where verified, under half of the shortfall comes from an unresolved V gene, and the cause of the rest is unknown. The sample table shows about 65,000 clones, and about 84% are seen once. Jointly, the top ten make up 35% to 45% of the sample. The sample was peripheral blood. These TCRs come from a human donor in a cohort sampled during active COVID-19.

The chain recombines TRBV3-1 (or the pseudogene TRBV3-2) with TRBJ2-6, with D tentatively TRBD2 (6 bases). This CDR3 has 14 amino acids. The V gene's germline CDR1 is LGHDT and CDR2 YNNKEL (reference sequence). Trimming removed 3 bases from V and 4 bases from J, with 7 bases in between. The CDR3 protein is CASSHGGGANVLTF. CDR3 nucleotide sequence: TGTGCCAGCAGCCACGGGGGAGGGGCCAACGTCCTGACTTTC.

This clone is a singleton in its sample. The chain carries TRBV13 and TRBJ1-6, with D unclear. V was clipped by 3 bases and J by 9 bases, with 18 bases between them. This CDR3 contains 16 residues. Germline V gene sequence: CDR1 PRHDT, CDR2 FYEKMQ (reference sequence). In DNA, the CDR3 is TGTGCCAGCAGCTTGCGGGAAACCTTGGTGCGTTCACCCCTCCACTTT. Residues: CASSLRETLVRSPLHF.

The J gene is TRBJ1-4, the V gene TRBV28; D ambiguous. V dropped 6 bases and J dropped 0 bases, with 11 bases sitting between them. This CDR3 is 15 amino acids long. Per the germline V gene, CDR1 is MDHEN and CDR2 is SYDVKM. The CDR3 region is CASSRTVATNEKLFF. CDR3 DNA sequence: TGTGCCAGCAGCCGAACAGTTGCAACTAATGAAAAACTGTTTTTT.

The chain's CDR3 is CASSLAHGGSLEKLFF. CDR3 nucleotides: TGCGCCAGCAGCTTGGCCCACGGCGGAAGTCTGGAAAAACTGTTTTTT. The chain links TRBV5-1 to TRBJ1-4; no definite D call. V lost 0 bases and J lost 8, with 17 bases in between. The germline gives CDR1 SGHRS, CDR2 YFSETQ. This CDR3 has 16 amino acids.

The chain joins TRBV5-4 to TRBJ2-4, with 10 bases matching TRBD1. The germline CDR1 and CDR2 sequences are SGHNT and YYREEE (reference sequence). With V trimmed by 4 bases and J by 1 base, 2 bases remained unmatched. The CDR3 has 15 residues. The CDR3 loop is CASSVGQGAKNIQYF. CDR3 nucleotide sequence: TGTGCCAGCAGCGTGGGACAGGGGGCCAAAAACATTCAGTACTTC.

V and J are TRBV28 and TRBJ1-3, with D possibly matching TRBD1 (5 bases). This CDR3 is built from 14 residues. The V gene's germline CDR1 is MDHEN and CDR2 SYDVKM. Trimming took off 2 bases at V and 2 bases at J, with 7 bases between the two ends. CDR3 DNA: TGTGCCAGCAGTTTAGGAGGGGCTGGAAACACCATATATTTT. Translation: CASSLGGAGNTIYF.

This clone was seen a single time. The chain joins TRBV18 to TRBJ1-1, with a weak D call TRBD1 (5 bases). Trimming left V 3 bases short and J 0 bases short, with 14 bases between. Germline V CDR1 and CDR2: KGHSH, LQKENI. This CDR3 contains 16 residues. In DNA form, the CDR3 reads TGTGCCAGCTCACCGCGTCAGGGCGGGATGAACACTGAAGCTTTCTTT. Protein product: CASSPRQGGMNTEAFF.

This rearrangement joins TRBV5-1 to TRBJ1-1; TRBD1 matches at 8 bases. CDR1 is SGHRS and CDR2 is YFSETQ in the germline V gene. The CDR3 covers 14 residues. J lost 0 bases, V lost 6 bases, and 4 bases had no gene match. The CDR3 nucleotides read TGCGCCAGCAACAGGGGGGGAATGAACACTGAAGCTTTCTTT. Protein sequence: CASNRGGMNTEAFF.

The rearrangement uses TRBV30 and TRBJ1-1; 8 bases fit TRBD1. The germline gives CDR1 GTSNPN, CDR2 SVGIG (reference sequence). The length of the CDR3 is 15 residues. Losses at the gene ends were 0 bases for V and 1 base for J; bases not matched to a gene: 4. The CDR3 DNA reads TGTGCCTGGAGTGTACGGGACAGGCAGAACACTGAAGCTTTCTTT. It yields the protein CAWSVRDRQNTEAFF.

This chain joins TRBV28 and TRBJ1-4, with D perhaps matching TRBD1 (6 bases). Trimming took off 7 bases at V and 4 bases at J, with 16 bases between the two ends. The CDR3 covers 15 residues. Germline CDR1 reads MDHEN; CDR2 reads SYDVKM. This chain's CDR3 is CASTRGGGINEKLFF. The CDR3 DNA follows: TGTGCCAGCACCCGCGGGGGCGGGATTAATGAAAAACTGTTTTTT. Combining the CDR3 with reference TRBV28 and TRBJ1-4 gives the whole variable domain DVKVTQSSRYLVKRTGEKVFLECVQDMDHENMFWYRQDPGLGLRLIYFSYDVKMKEKGDIPEGYSVSREKKERFSLILESASTNQTSMYLCASTRGGGINEKLFFGSGTQLSVL.

This sequence joins TRBV6-6 and TRBJ1-2; unclear D gene. The CDR3 spans 14 residues. The ends were cut back, 0 bases at V and 6 bases at J, with 11 bases in the middle. The V gene's germline CDR1 is MNHNY and CDR2 SVGAGI (reference sequence). The CDR3 loop reads CASSYSEVLDGYTF. As DNA, the CDR3 is TGTGCCAGCAGTTACTCCGAGGTTTTGGATGGCTACACCTTC.